These T cell receptor beta chains were read from a single sample in a study of vaccination and CD4 T cells after COVID-19. These TCRs are of unknown antigen specificity. TCRdb re-called the PCR reads with MiXCR, one entry per CDR3 protein. The data hold several thousand distinct CDR3 sequences, with around 43% observed a single time. Material for sequencing was CD4+ T cells from blood, cultured in vitro. The receptors here all came from a human donor in good health. The CDR3 runs from the conserved cysteine through the conserved F or W. A D gene is named only where the DNA matches it firmly. Some rows have no size entry. The others give once, few or many, or a class for an expanded clone.

clone_size j_call d_call v_call cdr3_aa cdr3_nt
few TRBJ2-7 TRBD1 TRBV4-3 CASSQGGRTGGTYEQYF TGCGCCAGCAGCCAGGGAGGGCGGACAGGGGGCACCTACGAGCAGTACTTC
- TRBJ1-2 - TRBV12-3/TRBV12-4 CASSVDTTYGYTF TGTGCCAGCAGTGTGGACACTACCTATGGCTACACCTTC
- TRBJ2-7 TRBD2 TRBV11-2 CASSLQRGITYEQYF TGTGCCAGCAGCTTACAGCGGGGGATAACCTACGAGCAGTACTTC
- TRBJ1-1 - TRBV7-2 CASRRAREAFF TGTGCCAGCAGGCGGGCGAGAGAAGCTTTCTTT
- TRBJ2-5 TRBD1 TRBV12-3/TRBV12-4 CASKRTGGGETQYF TGTGCCAGCAAACGGACAGGGGGCGGCGAGACCCAGTACTTC
few TRBJ1-1 - TRBV6-5 CASSYRFDTNTEAFF TGTGCCAGCAGTTATAGGTTTGACACTAACACTGAAGCTTTCTTT
few TRBJ1-5 - TRBV24-1 CATSLWGNQPQHF TGTGCCACCTCTTTGTGGGGCAATCAGCCCCAGCATTTT
once TRBJ1-2 - TRBV9 CASSSPRGSNYGYTF TGTGCCAGCAGCTCCCCGAGGGGGTCAAACTATGGCTACACCTTC
- TRBJ2-7 - TRBV7-8 CASSLGVGFSYEQYF TGTGCCAGCAGCTTAGGTGTGGGATTCTCCTACGAGCAGTACTTC
few TRBJ1-1 - TRBV4-1 CASSRMGPPEGTEAFF TGCGCCAGCAGCCGGATGGGACCCCCCGAGGGCACTGAAGCTTTCTTT
once TRBJ2-7 - TRBV5-8 CASRLGGHEQYF TGTGCCAGCAGATTGGGGGGTCACGAGCAGTACTTC
few TRBJ1-5 - TRBV12-3/TRBV12-4 CASSNGLGNQPQHF TGTGCCAGCAGCAACGGACTGGGCAATCAGCCCCAGCATTTT
- TRBJ2-5 - TRBV6-1 CATSFGSGETQYF TGTGCCACCTCCTTCGGGAGTGGAGAGACCCAGTACTTC
- TRBJ2-1 TRBD1 TRBV2 CASSLDRGLYNEQFF TGTGCCAGCAGTCTTGACAGGGGGCTCTACAATGAGCAGTTCTTC
- TRBJ2-3 TRBD1 TRBV6-2/TRBV6-3 CASSRKGAWSTDTQYF TGTGCCAGCAGTAGAAAGGGGGCTTGGAGCACAGATACGCAGTATTTT
once TRBJ2-3 TRBD2 TRBV6-5 CASSYSPGLAGGGTQYF TGTGCCAGCAGTTACTCGCCAGGACTAGCGGGAGGAGGTACGCAGTATTTT
- TRBJ1-1 - TRBV30 CAWSVRGPNTEAFF TGTGCCTGGAGTGTTCGGGGACCGAACACTGAAGCTTTCTTT
medium-sized TRBJ1-5 - TRBV7-2 CASSLYGTSNQPQHF TGTGCCAGCAGCCTATACGGGACAAGCAATCAGCCCCAGCATTTT